The present T cell receptor beta chain was sequenced within a study of T cell responses to AZD1222 COVID-19 vaccine. Findings and limits, study-wide: Repertoires were sampled only after the peak T cell response.

This clone appeared a few times. The antigen is unknown. The ends were cut back, 4 bases at V and 3 bases at J, with 11 bases in the middle. CDR1 is SGHRS, CDR2 YFSETQ, per germline. The CDR3 spans 13 residues. Profiled with immunoSEQ multiplex PCR; TCRdb holds only in-frame clones, not every one. This repertoire shows 120,000 or so clones, more than 85% found once; its top ten account for roughly a tenth. The sequence derives from an adult in good health. The chain recombines TRBV5-1 with TRBJ2-7, with D possibly matching TRBD2 (5 bases). This sample comprised peripheral blood, obtained on day 0 of AZD1222 vaccination. CDR3 nucleotides: TGCGCCAGCAGCCACCCTGGAGGCTACGAGCAGTACTTC. It encodes CASSHPGGYEQYF.